This is a list of T cell receptor beta chains from one sample in a study of persistence of HIV-infected CD4 T cells. Clones were read by immunoSEQ multiplex PCR, and TCRdb kept only the in-frame ones, dropping some. The data hold roughly 8,500 clones, with roughly 84% observed a single time. These receptors' targets are unknown. The sample consisted of CD4+ T cells sorted from PBMCs after approximately 20-hour stimulation, taken from a patient who received antiretroviral therapy. The receptor source for this set is an adult woman with HIV who was CMV-seropositive. The CDR3 runs from the conserved cysteine through the conserved F or W. The order of the fields is D gene, V gene, J gene, clone size, CDR3 protein. The D gene is left open where the match is weak. Only some rows state a clone size, as once, few, many or a class for expanded clones.

d_call: TRBD2; v_call: TRBV5-1; j_call: TRBJ2-2; clone_size: NA; cdr3_aa: CASSLSPLGRVTGELFF
d_call: TRBD1; v_call: TRBV14; j_call: TRBJ1-6; clone_size: once; cdr3_aa: CASSPMDRGRVASPLHF
d_call: TRBD1; v_call: TRBV18; j_call: TRBJ1-2; clone_size: NA; cdr3_aa: CASSPDRGYGYTF
d_call: TRBD1; v_call: TRBV10-3; j_call: TRBJ2-7; clone_size: NA; cdr3_aa: CAMGQGYEQYF
d_call: NA; v_call: TRBV19; j_call: TRBJ1-1; clone_size: NA; cdr3_aa: CASSIRGLNTEAFF
d_call: NA; v_call: TRBV4-3; j_call: TRBJ1-2; clone_size: NA; cdr3_aa: CASSQENNYGYTF
d_call: TRBD1; v_call: TRBV28; j_call: TRBJ1-5; clone_size: NA; cdr3_aa: CASSSDRVNQPQHF
d_call: NA; v_call: TRBV5-4; j_call: TRBJ1-6; clone_size: few; cdr3_aa: CASSLGTGDSPLHF
d_call: TRBD2; v_call: TRBV24-1; j_call: TRBJ2-5; clone_size: once; cdr3_aa: CATSIASGVQETQYF
d_call: NA; v_call: TRBV20-1; j_call: TRBJ2-2; clone_size: NA; cdr3_aa: CSASPGQNTGELFF
d_call: TRBD2; v_call: TRBV2; j_call: TRBJ2-1; clone_size: NA; cdr3_aa: CASSRTSGGTYNEQFF
d_call: TRBD2; v_call: TRBV29-1; j_call: TRBJ2-7; clone_size: once; cdr3_aa: CSVGTSGSRYEQYF
d_call: TRBD1; v_call: TRBV3-1/TRBV3-2; j_call: TRBJ1-4; clone_size: NA; cdr3_aa: CASSSWTGENEKLFF
d_call: TRBD2; v_call: TRBV12-3/TRBV12-4; j_call: TRBJ2-5; clone_size: NA; cdr3_aa: CASAGGGRETQYF
d_call: TRBD2; v_call: TRBV27; j_call: TRBJ2-1; clone_size: NA; cdr3_aa: CASSLRPSGHNEQFF
d_call: TRBD2; v_call: TRBV6-2/TRBV6-3; j_call: TRBJ2-5; clone_size: NA; cdr3_aa: CASSRDWEGETQYF
d_call: TRBD1; v_call: TRBV29-1; j_call: TRBJ1-6; clone_size: NA; cdr3_aa: CSASGQGNSPLHF
d_call: NA; v_call: TRBV7-2; j_call: TRBJ1-6; clone_size: NA; cdr3_aa: CASSLGSAGANSPLHF
d_call: NA; v_call: TRBV5-1; j_call: TRBJ2-7; clone_size: once; cdr3_aa: CASSLEPGRVYEQYF
d_call: NA; v_call: TRBV27; j_call: TRBJ1-1; clone_size: few; cdr3_aa: CASSLFKEMNTEAFF
d_call: TRBD1; v_call: TRBV7-9; j_call: TRBJ1-1; clone_size: NA; cdr3_aa: CASSLGQGNTEAFF
d_call: TRBD2; v_call: TRBV5-5; j_call: TRBJ2-2; clone_size: NA; cdr3_aa: CASSFRLAGDPPGELFF
d_call: NA; v_call: TRBV7-3; j_call: TRBJ2-3; clone_size: NA; cdr3_aa: CASSLTGSADTQYF
d_call: NA; v_call: TRBV5-4; j_call: TRBJ2-4; clone_size: once; cdr3_aa: CASSLIGTVKNIQYF
d_call: TRBD1; v_call: TRBV27; j_call: TRBJ2-2; clone_size: NA; cdr3_aa: CASSLSRQGRNTGELFF
d_call: NA; v_call: TRBV7-9; j_call: TRBJ1-1; clone_size: NA; cdr3_aa: CASSLLGRDTEAFF
d_call: NA; v_call: TRBV24-1; j_call: TRBJ1-1; clone_size: NA; cdr3_aa: CATRPGMNTEAFF
d_call: TRBD1; v_call: TRBV28; j_call: TRBJ1-6; clone_size: NA; cdr3_aa: CASSPLTGNNSPLHF
d_call: NA; v_call: TRBV18; j_call: TRBJ1-5; clone_size: NA; cdr3_aa: CASSPVGVGVSNQPQHF
d_call: NA; v_call: TRBV4-3; j_call: TRBJ1-5; clone_size: NA; cdr3_aa: CASSQDRARGNQPQHF
d_call: NA; v_call: TRBV7-9; j_call: TRBJ1-1; clone_size: NA; cdr3_aa: CASSLRQAPGTEAFF
d_call: NA; v_call: TRBV5-1; j_call: TRBJ1-2; clone_size: once; cdr3_aa: CASSSSGQSDYGYTF
d_call: NA; v_call: TRBV7-9; j_call: TRBJ2-5; clone_size: NA; cdr3_aa: CASSSRGWAGQETQYF
d_call: NA; v_call: TRBV5-1; j_call: TRBJ1-2; clone_size: NA; cdr3_aa: CASSLNPGDYGYTF
d_call: NA; v_call: TRBV6-5; j_call: TRBJ2-4; clone_size: NA; cdr3_aa: CASNPDRIKNIQYF
d_call: NA; v_call: TRBV7-2; j_call: TRBJ1-1; clone_size: NA; cdr3_aa: CASSFAEGVAAFF
d_call: TRBD1; v_call: TRBV3-1/TRBV3-2; j_call: TRBJ2-7; clone_size: NA; cdr3_aa: CASSQDGTGTYEQYF
d_call: NA; v_call: TRBV28; j_call: TRBJ1-1; clone_size: few; cdr3_aa: CASSLGADRNTEAFF
d_call: TRBD2; v_call: TRBV29-1; j_call: TRBJ2-5; clone_size: NA; cdr3_aa: CATPGLAIETQYF
d_call: NA; v_call: TRBV5-6; j_call: TRBJ1-1; clone_size: NA; cdr3_aa: CASSLALTGRRVTEAFF
d_call: TRBD1; v_call: TRBV18; j_call: TRBJ1-1; clone_size: NA; cdr3_aa: CASSPPQGARTEAFF
d_call: NA; v_call: TRBV27; j_call: TRBJ1-1; clone_size: NA; cdr3_aa: CASSLRIGHTEAFF
d_call: TRBD1; v_call: TRBV2; j_call: TRBJ2-4; clone_size: NA; cdr3_aa: CASTPDRGRFGNIQYF
d_call: NA; v_call: TRBV5-1; j_call: TRBJ2-1; clone_size: NA; cdr3_aa: CASSGAQGGINEQFF
d_call: NA; v_call: TRBV19; j_call: TRBJ2-3; clone_size: NA; cdr3_aa: CASSPYTDTQYF
d_call: TRBD2; v_call: TRBV18; j_call: TRBJ2-1; clone_size: NA; cdr3_aa: CASSPPPSGNEQFF